The 15 T cell receptor beta chains in this list originate from one sample, sequenced in a study of cytomegalovirus exposure and HLA in healthy donors. Only in-frame clones appear in the TCRdb table, and some are missing; sequencing was by immunoSEQ multiplex PCR. This sample has about 260,000 clones, with 80% to 95% found just once. Sequenced material: PBMCs. These receptors were taken from a woman in her 30s in good health and CMV-seronegative.

This clone was found a few times. The CDR3 bases are TGTGCCAGCAGCCCTCACCGACAGGGAGCTGGCTACACCTTC. It encodes CASSPHRQGAGYTF. The chain employs TRBV7-2 and TRBJ1-2; 7 bases line up with TRBD1. Germline V CDR1 and CDR2: SGHTA, FQGNSA. This CDR3 comprises 14 residues. V dropped 5 bases and J dropped 7; count of bases not matched to a gene: 10.

V gene TRBV27 combines with J gene TRBJ2-1; 14 bases map to TRBD2. V shed 6 bases, J shed 5 bases, and the junction held 3 bases outside the gene matches. Looked up from germline, CDR1 is MNHEY and CDR2 is SMNVEV (reference sequence). This CDR3 spans 15 amino acids. CDR3 DNA: TGTGCCAGCAGCGAGGGACTAGCGGGAGACAATGAGCAGTTCTTC. It yields the protein CASSEGLAGDNEQFF.

J is TRBJ2-7 and V is TRBV18; 12 bases agree with TRBD2. The germline CDR1 and CDR2 sequences are KGHSH and LQKENI. V lost 4 bases and J lost 3; bases outside the gene matches: 7. This CDR3 is 16 amino acids long. The CDR3 DNA is TGTGCCAGCTCACAACCGACTAGCGGGAGAGGCTACGAGCAGTACTTC. It specifies CASSQPTSGRGYEQYF.

This chain connects TRBV7-8 to TRBJ2-5; 7 bases map to TRBD2. The germline CDR1 and CDR2 sequences are SGHVS and FQNEAQ. CDR3 length: 14 amino acids. V was clipped by 5 bases and J by 3 bases; unmatched bases: 6. The CDR3 here is CASSAGLGKETQYF. The CDR3 coding sequence is TGTGCCAGCAGCGCCGGACTAGGGAAAGAGACCCAGTACTTC.

This clone showed up just a few times. The V and J genes are TRBV18 and TRBJ2-7; 13 bases map to TRBD2. Trimming at V came to 1 base and at J to 4 bases, leaving 4 bases not matched to a gene. Germline CDR1 is KGHSH and CDR2 is LQKENI. CDR3 length equals 16 residues. CDR3 in DNA: TGTGCCAGCTCACCACGCCAACTAGCGGGAGGGTACGAGCAGTACTTC. Encoded protein: CASSPRQLAGGYEQYF.

The chain combines TRBV29-1 with TRBJ2-2, with D possibly TRBD2 on 7 matching bases. V dropped 0 bases and J dropped 3 bases, with 14 bases sitting between them. There are 16 residues in the CDR3. Per germline, CDR1 SQVTM and CDR2 ANQGSEA. This CDR3 is CSVEDVGEGDTGELFF. The DNA of the CDR3 is TGCAGCGTTGAAGATGTGGGGGAGGGGGACACCGGGGAGCTGTTTTTT.

This clone was observed a single time. The genes are TRBV5-4 and TRBJ1-2; TRBD1 aligns across 9 bases. Germline-derived CDR1 and CDR2 are SGHNT and YYREEE (reference sequence). This CDR3 is 15 amino acids long. J was trimmed by 3 bases and V by 2 bases; bases with no gene match: 5. This CDR3 reads CASSLQGAVDYGYTF. The CDR3 DNA is TGTGCCAGCAGCTTACAGGGGGCTGTTGACTATGGCTACACCTTC.

V and J are TRBV9 and TRBJ2-7; no reliable D call. The better agreement between TRBJ2-1 and the DNA end casts doubt on the J call. Germline V gene data show CDR1 as SGDLS and CDR2 as YYNGEE. CDR3 length: 14 amino acids. CDR3 bases: TGTGCCAGCAGCGCCCTAAGCTCCTACAATGAGCAGTTCTTC. This codes for CASSALSSYNEQFF.

V and J are TRBV4-1 and TRBJ2-2, with 12 bases lining up with TRBD2. This CDR3 comprises 16 residues. Germline CDR1 and CDR2: MGHRA and YSYEKL. Unmatched junction bases numbered 4, after V lost 4 bases and J lost 4 bases. CDR3 loop: CASSPSSGRATGELFF. As DNA, the CDR3 is TGCGCCAGCAGCCCCTCTAGCGGGAGGGCCACCGGGGAGCTGTTTTTT.

The gene calls are TRBV28 and TRBJ2-1; D might be TRBD1 (6 bases). The CDR3 extends over 14 amino acids. Germline assignment: CDR1 MDHEN and CDR2 SYDVKM. V lost 6 bases and J 0 bases, leaving 9 bases between the germline ends. This chain's CDR3 is CASSAQGSYNEQFF. CDR3 nucleotide sequence: TGTGCCAGCAGCGCACAGGGCTCCTACAATGAGCAGTTCTTC.

The chain uses TRBV11-1 and TRBJ2-7; D might be TRBD2 (6 bases). The ends were cut back, 3 bases at V and 3 bases at J, with 15 bases in the middle. This CDR3 region has 15 residues. In germline, CDR1 is SGHAT, CDR2 FQDESV (reference sequence). CDR3 DNA: TGTGCCAGCAGCTTCGCTAGCGCGATTCTCTACGAGCAGTACTTC. Translated: CASSFASAILYEQYF.

V and J are TRBV7-9 and TRBJ1-1; 7 positions match TRBD1. This CDR3 contains 15 residues. Germline V gene data show CDR1 as SEHNR and CDR2 as FQNEAQ (reference sequence). J gave up 4 bases and V 4 bases, and 9 bases lay outside the gene matches. CDR3 sequence: CASSSRDSWGTEAFF. CDR3 DNA sequence: TGTGCCAGCAGCTCAAGGGACAGTTGGGGCACTGAAGCTTTCTTT.

The chain recombines TRBV23-1 with TRBJ2-3; D not certain. TRBV23-1 is an ORF, with its function uncertain. Trimming took 6 bases from V and 2 from J, leaving 3 bases between them. This CDR3 spans 11 amino acids. Written as DNA, the CDR3 is TGCGCCAGCAGGGTCACAGATACGCAGTATTTT. Amino acids: CASRVTDTQYF.

This rearrangement joins TRBV2 to TRBJ1-1; tentative D call: TRBD1 (6 bases). CDR1 and CDR2 (germline): SNHLY, FYNNEI. The length of the CDR3 is 13 residues. V lost 10 bases and J 4 bases, leaving 16 bases between the germline ends. As DNA, the CDR3 is TGTGCCAACTGGAACAGGGCCAGCACTGAAGCTTTCTTT. Its protein product is CANWNRASTEAFF.

This clone was found a few times. The CDR3 nucleotides read TGTGCCAGCAGCTTAGAGGATATGAGCTACGAGCAGTACTTC. Translation: CASSLEDMSYEQYF. The chain joins TRBV11-2 to TRBJ2-7; no clear D. Germline V gene lookup returns CDR1 SGHAT and CDR2 FQNNGV. The CDR3 has 14 amino acids. V lost 0 bases and J 3 bases, leaving 9 bases between the germline ends.